This T cell receptor beta chain is drawn from a study of blood T cell repertoires in COVID-19. The CDR3 is 12 residues long. The V gene's germline CDR1 is WSHSY and CDR2 SAAADI. Trimming took 6 bases from V and 8 from J, leaving 10 bases between them. Some clones are missing from TCRdb's copy, which holds only in-frame ones; the method was immunoSEQ multiplex PCR. The sample lists roughly 28,000 clones, roughly 73% occurring once. This chain joins TRBV10-2 and TRBJ2-2; D may be TRBD2 (6 bases). The origin of this receptor is a woman aged 70-85 years with active or convalescent COVID-19. The source material was peripheral blood. The CDR3 DNA is TGCGCCAGCAGGACAGCGGGTGGGGAGCTGTTTTTT. This gives the protein CASRTAGGELFF.